This T cell receptor (beta chain) was identified in a study of breast tumors, draining lymph nodes, adjacent tissues. Notes on the study in general: Data only fit, rather than demonstrated, lymph node origin of most tumor T cells. Tumor and nontumor repertoires were significantly more similar in luminal-like than in basal-like breast cancer. Tumor repertoires ranked between lymph nodes and nontumor tissue in diversity, with V and J gene preferences.

Breast cancer patients provided tissue from their axillary draining lymph nodes. One entry per CDR3 protein results from TCRdb running MiXCR on the multiplex PCR reads. The sample shows around 300,000 distinct CDR3 sequences, 30% of them seen only once. The germline gives CDR1 SGHAT, CDR2 FQNNGV. CDR3 size: 13 residues. This clonotype was detected a few times. Antigen: not known. One junction end disagrees with the germline gene, perhaps due to a read error. V is TRBV11-2 and J is TRBJ2-7, with D uncertain. The sample was axillary lymph node tissue. The sequence derives from a female donor with breast cancer. Some clones in this sample may be carry-over from other donors' samples. CDR3 sequence reads: CASSSDPSSEQYF. CDR3 sequence (DNA): TGTGCCAGCAGCTCTGACCCCTCCTCCGAGCAGTACTTC.